This TCR beta chain originates from a study of shared clonotypes between healthy human individuals. Study-wide results and caveats: In contrast to clonotypes shared by all four donors, non-shared clonotypes had lower generation probabilities. Sequencing depth was expected to influence donor clonotype sharing. Some naive CD4 clonotypes, roughly 5%, turned up in common across several donors.

V was pared by 1 base and J by 5 bases, with 11 bases between. The CDR3 is 14 residues long. Germline CDR1 reads SGHAT; CDR2 reads FQNNGV. Each subset's genomic DNA was split evenly across several immunoSEQ plates. Generated by immunoSEQ multiplex PCR, the TCRdb table keeps only in-frame clones and is missing some. Among under 2,000,000 clones listed, about 95% were seen once. Regarding this clone: Antigen: not known.

Positively selected for CCR7, the CD45RO-negative cells used as naive CD8 cells excluded terminally differentiated effector memory CD45RA+ cells. The sequenced sample consisted of naive CD8+ T cells sorted from blood. This clonotype originated in a man aged 18 to 29 in good health. This rearrangement joins TRBV11-2 to TRBJ1-1, with D tentatively TRBD1 (5 bases). CDR3 protein: CASSLGPRDTEAFF. CDR3 DNA: TGTGCCAGCAGCTTAGGGCCCAGGGATACTGAAGCTTTCTTT.